The 23 T cell receptor beta chains below come from one sample, sequenced in a study of T cells in Graves' hyperthyroidism and ophthalmopathy. The CDR3 regions of TCR beta were amplified from RNA transcripts. The TCR CDR3 first-round RT-PCR relied on the HTBI primer set. Each CDR3 protein gets one entry after TCRdb re-called the multiplex PCR reads with MiXCR. The profile shows a few hundred thousand distinct CDR3 sequences, about 45% of them singletons. Sample: peripheral blood or thyroid tissue (not recorded which). The receptors were gathered from a woman in her late teens or twenties with Graves' hyperthyroidism.

This clonotype was seen many times. This sequence joins TRBV2 and TRBJ2-4; D call uncertain. The CDR3 has 13 amino acids. Germline-derived CDR1 and CDR2 are SNHLY and FYNNEI. Trimming took 6 bases from V and 6 from J, leaving 12 bases between them. The DNA for the CDR3 is TGTGCCAGCAGAGCCGTGGTTGGAAACATTCAGTACTTC. This gives the protein CASRAVVGNIQYF.

This clonotype was detected once. It is likely a read error, because the conserved phenylalanine at the end of the CDR3 is missing. It is unclear where the CDR3 begins or ends on the DNA, so no DNA is shown, and the CDR3 is as TCRdb lists it. The V call is TRBV7-7, the J call TRBJ2-7; TRBD1, the table's D call, lacks a check against the DNA. The CDR3 is 14 amino acids in total, end residues counted. Per the germline V gene, CDR1 is SSHAT and CDR2 is FNYEAQ (reference sequence). CDR3 residues: CASSKEQGAVEQCL.

This clonotype turned up a few times. A read error is possible here, since a much larger clone lies one base away. V gene TRBV15 combines with J gene TRBJ2-7, with a possible D match to TRBD1 (5 bases). The CDR3 is made up of 18 amino acids. V was clipped by 1 base and J by 4 bases, with 23 bases between them. Germline-derived CDR1 and CDR2 are LNHNV and YYDKDF (reference sequence). The CDR3 DNA reads TGTGCCACCAGCAGAGGTCTCCAAGGGGCCTCTCTTGATTACGAGCAGTACTTC. Translating it yields CATSRGLQGASLDYEQYF.

Note on this clonotype: Being one base from a much bigger clone, this may be a read error. The chain joins TRBV19 to TRBJ2-6; 9 nucleotides line up with TRBD1. The CDR3 spans 20 residues. Trimming cost V 6 bases and J 0 bases; bases outside gene matches: 15. CDR1 is LNHDA, CDR2 SQIVND, per germline (reference sequence). Here the CDR3 reads CASSKRNSGTGSSGANVLTF. CDR3 nucleotide sequence: TGTGCCAGTAGCAAGCGAAACTCCGGGACAGGGAGCTCTGGGGCCAACGTCCTGACTTTC.

The chain combines TRBV12-3 or TRBV12-4 with TRBJ1-5; D is unclear. V lost 5 bases and J 8 bases, leaving 7 bases between the germline ends. This CDR3 has 11 residues. The CDR3 loop reads CASSLAKPQHF. The CDR3 coding sequence is TGTGCCAGCAGTCTCGCCAAGCCCCAGCATTTT.

This clonotype was counted many times. The chain carries TRBV4-1 and TRBJ2-7; 9 nucleotides line up with TRBD1. V lost 4 bases, J lost 7 bases, and 11 bases stayed unmatched. Germline CDR1 reads MGHRA; CDR2 reads YSYEKL. The CDR3 is made up of 15 amino acids. The DNA of the CDR3 is TGCGCCAGCAGCCGAGAAGGGACAGGGTCTGGAGAGCAGTACTTC. Amino acid sequence: CASSREGTGSGEQYF.

The chain combines TRBV7-9 with TRBJ2-5; TRBD1 matches 8 bases. In germline, CDR1 is SEHNR, CDR2 FQNEAQ (reference sequence). This CDR3 spans 17 amino acids. Germline trimming cut 3 bases from V and 2 bases from J; bases unmatched to any gene: 11. This chain's CDR3 is CASSLTGAKEGQETQYF. The CDR3 DNA follows: TGTGCCAGCAGCTTGACAGGGGCCAAGGAGGGGCAAGAGACCCAGTACTTC. The complete variable domain, with remaining parts taken from reference TRBV7-9 and TRBJ2-5, reads DTGVSQNPRHKITKRGQNVTFRCDPISEHNRLYWYRQTLGQGPEFLTYFQNEAQLEKSRLLSDRFSAERPKGSFSTLEIQRTEQGDSAMYLCASSLTGAKEGQETQYFGPGTRLLVL.

This clonotype was picked up a small number of times. This chain connects TRBV20-1 to TRBJ1-4, with D possibly matching TRBD1 (5 bases). Deletions cut 5 bases from V and 8 bases from J, with 12 bases between. Germline values: CDR1 DFQATT, CDR2 SNEGSKA (reference sequence). CDR3 size: 12 residues. The CDR3 protein is CSASGTAEKLFF. CDR3 nucleotide sequence: TGCAGTGCTTCCGGGACCGCAGAAAAACTGTTTTTT.

This clonotype has a count of ten or more. V is TRBV7-2 and J is TRBJ1-1; D might be TRBD1 (6 bases). Germline V gene lookup returns CDR1 SGHTA and CDR2 FQGNSA. The CDR3 consists of 15 residues. Trimming shortened V by 1 base and J by 10 bases, and 19 bases separated the two germline ends. The CDR3 DNA sequence: TGTGCCAGCAGCTTAGAGGGCTTAGTACAGGGCGGAGCTTTCTTT. Residues: CASSLEGLVQGGAFF.

The chain is built from TRBV10-3 and TRBJ1-3; a weak D match, TRBD1 (5 bases). Trimming cost V 7 bases and J 3 bases, with 16 bases left between them. The CDR3 extends over 15 amino acids. Germline CDR1 reads ENHRY; CDR2 reads SYGVKD. The CDR3 reads CAITEGTANGNTIYF. The CDR3, as DNA: TGTGCCATCACCGAAGGGACGGCAAATGGAAACACCATATATTTT.

This chain connects TRBV29-1 to TRBJ1-2, with D hard to call. Trimming removed 8 bases at V and 8 bases at J, with 15 bases between. In germline, CDR1 is SQVTM, CDR2 ANQGSEA. The CDR3 has 11 amino acids. CDR3 in DNA: TGCAGCTCTGGGCCCGGGCGGGGCTACACCTTC. Protein product: CSSGPGRGYTF.

As to this clonotype: A junction boundary mismatches the germline segment, possibly from a read error. The gene calls are TRBV24-1 and TRBJ2-7, with 9 positions matching TRBD2. The CDR3 has 17 residues. The germline gives CDR1 KGHDR, CDR2 SFDVKD. The CDR3 DNA reads as TGTGCCTCCAGTGGCTACGTTAGCGGGAGAGGAGCCTACGAGCAGTACTTC. Translation: CASSGYVSGRGAYEQYF.

Regarding this clonotype: The CDR3 end shows no conserved phenylalanine or tryptophan, and so a read error is likely. No DNA is shown, since the ends of the CDR3 on it are uncertain; the CDR3 is the one TCRdb lists. The chain carries TRBV4-3 and TRBJ2-7; TRBD2 is the table's D call and was not checked against the DNA. The CDR3 numbers 10 amino acids, ends counted. The germline gives CDR1 LGHNA, CDR2 YSLEER. CDR3 sequence reads: CASSQDRGTS.

This chain joins TRBV20-1 and TRBJ1-3; D gene uncertain. This CDR3 has 12 residues. Germline assignment: CDR1 DFQATT and CDR2 SNEGSKA (reference sequence). V shed 6 bases and J shed 7 bases, with 13 bases lying between them. The CDR3 DNA reads TGCAGTGCCAGCCTCGGGGTGAACACCATATATTTT. Its protein is CSASLGVNTIYF.

V gene TRBV20-1 combines with J gene TRBJ1-1; no clear D gene. V dropped 2 bases and J dropped 5 bases, with 15 bases sitting between them. The CDR3 totals 14 residues. The germline V gene has CDR1 DFQATT and CDR2 SNEGSKA (reference sequence). CDR3 amino acids: CSARRAILGTEAFF. The DNA of the CDR3 is TGCAGTGCTAGAAGGGCCATCCTAGGGACTGAAGCTTTCTTT.

The chain couples TRBV29-1 to TRBJ1-1, with 7 bases matching TRBD1. The CDR3 length is 11 residues. Per germline, CDR1 SQVTM and CDR2 ANQGSEA. The V and J ends lost 6 bases and 4 bases, in that order; junction bases with no gene match: 2. In nucleotides, the CDR3 is TGCAGCGTCAGGGGGAGCACTGAAGCTTTCTTT. It encodes CSVRGSTEAFF.

This clonotype was observed many times. This rearrangement joins TRBV10-3 to TRBJ2-5; no reliable D call. Germline CDR1 is ENHRY and CDR2 is SYGVKD. The ends were cut back, 2 bases at V and 7 bases at J, with 11 bases in the middle. The CDR3 is 13 amino acids. This CDR3 reads CAISEDTFGTQYF. The DNA for the CDR3 is TGTGCCATCAGTGAGGACACCTTTGGGACCCAGTACTTC.

This clonotype was detected many times. The V and J genes are TRBV6-2 or TRBV6-3 and TRBJ1-5; no reliable D call. The CDR3 is 15 residues long. Germline V CDR1 and CDR2: MNHEY, SVGEGT. Trimming took off 3 bases at V and 5 bases at J, with 14 bases between the two ends. CDR3: CASSYPSRLHQPQHF. The CDR3 region has the DNA TGTGCCAGCAGTTATCCGAGCAGATTGCATCAGCCCCAGCATTTT.

This clonotype was recorded only once. CDR3 nucleotide sequence: TGTGCCAGCAGTTATCGTAGCGGGATTAGCAGGAATGAGCATTTT. Encoded protein: CASSYRSGISRNEHF. This chain joins TRBV6-5 and TRBJ1-5, with D unclear. The CDR3 has 15 amino acids. Germline CDR1 reads MNHEY; CDR2 reads SVGAGI. With 3 bases removed from V and 14 bases from J, the gap between germline ends came to 23 bases.

This clonotype was found once. The V and J genes are TRBV19 and TRBJ1-5; 10 bases are shared with TRBD1. This CDR3 region has 14 residues. V lost 7 bases, J lost 2 bases, and 2 bases stayed unmatched. The germline gives CDR1 LNHDA, CDR2 SQIVND (reference sequence). The CDR3 region has the DNA TGTGCCAGTACCGGGACAGGGGGCAATCAGCCCCAGCATTTT. The encoded protein is CASTGTGGNQPQHF.

Remarks on this clonotype: This may arise from a read error, as a much more abundant clone is one base away. The DNA for the CDR3 is TGTGCCAACAGCGCACAGGGAGGATTTGAAGCTTTCTTT. This gives the protein CANSAQGGFEAFF. The chain is built from TRBV5-6 and TRBJ1-1; a weak D match, TRBD1 (6 bases). Germline V gene lookup returns CDR1 SGHDT and CDR2 YYEEEE. This CDR3 spans 13 amino acids.

V is TRBV20-1 and J is TRBJ1-4; tentative D call: TRBD1 (6 bases). Germline CDR1 is DFQATT and CDR2 is SNEGSKA (reference sequence). V was trimmed by 2 bases and J by 7 bases, leaving 17 bases between them. The CDR3 consists of 15 residues. CDR3 region: CSARQGYEQSEKLFF. In DNA, the CDR3 is TGCAGTGCTAGACAGGGGTACGAGCAAAGTGAAAAACTGTTTTTT.

This clonotype was seen many times. V usage is TRBV5-1 and J usage is TRBJ1-3; 8 nucleotides line up with TRBD1. Germline V gives CDR1 SGHRS, CDR2 YFSETQ. There are 14 residues in the CDR3. The V gene end was trimmed by 2 bases and the J gene end by 6 bases; junction bases not matched to a gene: 4. CDR3 region: CASSFTGGENTIYF. CDR3 bases: TGCGCCAGCAGCTTTACAGGGGGAGAAAACACCATATATTTT.